This paragraph reports one T cell receptor (beta chain). These data are taken from a study of blood T cell repertoires in COVID-19. Study-level background: Material from acute and convalescent COVID-19 was sourced from the United States, Italy and Spain. In each case, the material was cDNA or gDNA derived from T cells, B-cell-depleted T cells, or PBMCs.

V was clipped by 0 bases and J by 7 bases; unmatched bases: 3. This CDR3 has 14 amino acids. The germline V gene has CDR1 SGHRS and CDR2 YFSETQ. Original processing notes: Amplification with reference gene primers provided the estimates of nucleated cell counts. TCRdb keeps only in-frame clones here, not all; method: immunoSEQ multiplex PCR. Clone size and the V and J calls come from that table; the DNA yielded D and trimming. The repertoire consists of approximately 94,000 clones, with 80% occurring once and the leading ten covering 31%. The TCR comes from a man aged 70 or older with active or convalescent COVID-19. The chain joins TRBV5-1 to TRBJ1-4, with 7 bases that match TRBD1. What was sequenced was peripheral blood. CDR3 DNA: TGCGCCAGCAGCTTGGCTGGGGACAGTGAAAAACTGTTTTTT. Protein sequence: CASSLAGDSEKLFF.